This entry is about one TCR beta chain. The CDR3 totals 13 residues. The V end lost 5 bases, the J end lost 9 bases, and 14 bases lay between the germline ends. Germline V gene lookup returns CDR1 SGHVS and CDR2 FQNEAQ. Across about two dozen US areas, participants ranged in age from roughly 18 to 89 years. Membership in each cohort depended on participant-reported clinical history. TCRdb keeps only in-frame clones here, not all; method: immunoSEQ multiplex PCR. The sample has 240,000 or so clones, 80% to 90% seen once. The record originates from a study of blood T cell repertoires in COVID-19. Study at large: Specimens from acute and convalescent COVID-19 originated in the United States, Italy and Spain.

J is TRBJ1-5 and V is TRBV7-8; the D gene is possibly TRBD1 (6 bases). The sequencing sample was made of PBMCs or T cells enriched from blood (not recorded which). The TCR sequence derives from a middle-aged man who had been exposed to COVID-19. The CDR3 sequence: CASSPQETGPQHF. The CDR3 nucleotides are TGTGCCAGCAGCCCCCAAGAGACAGGGCCCCAGCATTTT.